The clone carrying this T cell receptor (beta chain) is a singleton in its sample. Its antigen remains unidentified. Sequenced with the Oncomine TCR Beta short-read assay was DNA taken from cultured CD4+ T cells. Using the QIAamp micro DNA kit, genomic DNA was extracted from the CD4+ T cells that had been cultured. One entry per CDR3 protein, called by TCRdb with MiXCR from the PCR reads. The data show approximately 15,000 distinct CDR3 sequences, with roughly 51% seen just once and under 15% held by the top ten. The data belong to a study of vaccination and CD4 T cells after COVID-19. Study-wide background: The convalescent group had six males, four females, seven Caucasians, two Asians, one multiracial.

Specified treatment: approximately nine-day PBMC culture with coronavirus spike peptide pools or control peptides (ViraFEST assay). PBMC cultures, at roughly 2.2 million cells per well, received about 9.4 IU/ml IL-2 and roughly 9.4 ug/ml peptide pools. CDR1 ENHRY and CDR2 SYGVKD come from the germline V gene. The CDR3 runs to 13 residues. V was pared by 3 bases and J by 4 bases, with 9 bases between. What was sequenced was CD4+ T cells from blood, cultured in vitro. The origin of this receptor is a human donor who had recovered from COVID-19. The chain is built from TRBV10-3 and TRBJ1-2; no clear D gene. The CDR3 protein is CAISERESYGYTF. The CDR3 DNA reads TGTGCCATCAGTGAAAGGGAGAGCTATGGCTACACCTTC.